This T cell receptor beta chain was sequenced for a study of blood T cell repertoires in COVID-19. Whole-study context: PBMCs, B-cell-depleted T cells, or T cells provided the cDNA or gDNA that made up the material.

This CDR3 has 17 residues. Trimming took 5 bases from V and 3 from J; bases not matched to a gene: 7. Germline loops: CDR1 SGHNT, CDR2 YENEEA. In the original processing: Estimation of nucleated cell counts was performed using reference gene primer amplification. TCRdb's table, derived via immunoSEQ multiplex PCR, lists solely in-frame clones and lacks some. Clone size and V and J calls were adopted from that table, with D and trimming inferred from the DNA. The sample yields tens of thousands of clones, under 90% seen once. Input material: peripheral blood. J is TRBJ2-3 and V is TRBV11-3; 14 nucleotides match TRBD2. The TCR originated in a man in his forties or fifties with acute or convalescent COVID-19. The CDR3 loop is CASSPGLAGEKTDTQYF. The CDR3, as DNA: TGTGCCAGCAGCCCGGGACTAGCGGGAGAAAAGACAGATACGCAGTATTTT.